These T cell receptor beta chains were read from a single sample in a study of graft-versus-host responses after intestinal transplantation. Profiled with immunoSEQ multiplex PCR; TCRdb holds only in-frame clones, not every one. The sample holds 17,000 or so clones, around nine tenths seen once. The sequencing used bone marrow, collected around 130 days after transplant. These TCRs come from a human patient who received an intestinal transplant, so some T cells may come from the graft donor. The CDR3 runs from the conserved cysteine through the conserved F or W. The D gene is left open where the match is weak. Not all rows give a size; the values are once, few, many and, for expanded clones, a class.

abundance | j_gene | d_gene | len | v_gene | CDR3aa | CDR3nt
. | TRBJ2-6 | . | 16 | TRBV27 | CASSPVPGAGANVLTF | TGTGCCAGCAGTCCCGTCCCAGGCGCTGGGGCCAACGTCCTGACTTTC
. | TRBJ1-1 | TRBD1 | 13 | TRBV6-5 | CASSPGTGGATFF | TGTGCCAGCAGCCCTGGAACAGGGGGCGCAACTTTCTTT
. | TRBJ1-5 | . | 14 | TRBV10-3 | CAIRSGRGRQPQHF | TGTGCCATCAGGTCGGGACGTGGGAGACAGCCCCAGCATTTT
. | TRBJ2-7 | TRBD1 | 14 | TRBV27 | CASIGRTGAYEQYF | TGTGCCAGCATTGGCCGGACAGGGGCCTACGAGCAGTACTTC
few | TRBJ1-1 | TRBD1 | 14 | TRBV6-1 | CASSQTQGITEAFF | TGTGCCAGCAGCCAAACACAGGGGATCACTGAAGCTTTCTTT
. | TRBJ1-5 | . | 13 | TRBV11-2 | CASSLRGMGPQHF | TGTGCCAGCAGCTTACGAGGAATGGGGCCCCAGCATTTT
. | TRBJ2-1 | . | 16 | TRBV9 | CASSVGSGGGYNEQFF | TGTGCCAGCAGCGTGGGGTCCGGGGGCGGGTACAATGAGCAGTTCTTC
. | TRBJ2-2 | TRBD1 | 17 | TRBV10-3 | CAISDLYGQGGTGELFF | TGTGCCATCAGTGATCTCTACGGACAGGGTGGCACCGGGGAGCTGTTTTTT
. | TRBJ2-3 | . | 11 | TRBV20-1 | CSARAPSTQYF | TGCAGTGCTAGAGCCCCGTCGACGCAGTATTTT
. | TRBJ2-6 | . | 16 | TRBV7-9 | CASSLAQGSGANVLTF | TGTGCCAGCAGCTTAGCGCAAGGGTCCGGGGCCAACGTCCTGACTTTC
. | TRBJ1-1 | . | 15 | TRBV6-1 | CASSQREGVNTEAFF | TGTGCCAGCAGTCAACGGGAGGGGGTGAACACTGAAGCTTTCTTT
. | TRBJ2-7 | . | 13 | TRBV9 | CASSVQENYEQYF | TGTGCCAGCAGCGTTCAGGAGAACTACGAGCAGTACTTC
once | TRBJ2-1 | TRBD2 | 15 | TRBV11-3 | CASSAGLAVYNEQFF | TGTGCCAGCAGCGCCGGACTAGCGGTTTACAATGAGCAGTTCTTC
. | TRBJ2-7 | . | 11 | TRBV6-5 | CASSYAYEQYF | TGTGCCAGCAGTTACGCCTACGAGCAGTACTTC
. | TRBJ2-1 | . | 15 | TRBV9 | CASSVAGSPYNEQFF | TGTGCCAGCAGCGTAGCCGGGAGCCCCTACAATGAGCAGTTCTTC
. | TRBJ1-2 | TRBD1 | 15 | TRBV27 | CASSPPGQLNYGYTF | TGTGCCAGCAGCCCCCCGGGACAGCTTAACTATGGCTACACCTTC
. | TRBJ2-1 | TRBD1 | 16 | TRBV27 | CATILNRDRVDNEQFF | TGTGCCACCATATTAAACCGGGACAGGGTGGACAATGAGCAGTTCTTC
once | TRBJ2-3 | TRBD2 | 15 | TRBV7-6 | CASSLERGGTDTQYF | TGTGCCAGCAGCTTAGAGCGGGGGGGCACAGATACGCAGTATTTT
. | TRBJ1-2 | . | 14 | TRBV27 | CASSLPDRPYGYTF | TGTGCCAGCAGTCTCCCGGACAGACCCTATGGCTACACCTTC
. | TRBJ2-5 | TRBD2 | 12 | TRBV9 | CASSVEGGDQYF | TGTGCCAGCAGCGTAGAGGGAGGGGACCAGTACTTC
. | TRBJ2-7 | . | 15 | TRBV4-1 | CASSQDSRGSYEQYF | TGCGCCAGCAGCCAAGATTCCAGGGGCTCCTACGAGCAGTACTTC
. | TRBJ2-7 | TRBD1 | 14 | TRBV6-6 | CASKTGQGSYEQYF | TGTGCCAGCAAGACGGGACAGGGCTCCTACGAGCAGTACTTC
. | TRBJ1-5 | . | 13 | TRBV6-5 | CASSLDRNQPQHF | TGTGCCAGCAGTTTGGACCGGAATCAGCCCCAGCATTTT
. | TRBJ2-1 | TRBD2 | 15 | TRBV5-8 | CASSIGLAAENEQFF | TGTGCCAGCAGCATCGGACTAGCGGCCGAGAATGAGCAGTTCTTC
. | TRBJ2-3 | TRBD2 | 16 | TRBV15 | CATSRAGTSGSDTQYF | TGTGCCACCAGCAGAGCCGGGACTAGCGGTTCAGATACGCAGTATTTT
once | TRBJ2-2 | . | 13 | TRBV7-9 | CASSLLVAGELFF | TGTGCCAGCAGCTTATTAGTTGCCGGGGAGCTGTTTTTT
. | TRBJ2-7 | TRBD1 | 15 | TRBV5-1 | CASSLYDRGGCEQYF | TGCGCCAGCAGCCTATACGACAGGGGTGGCTGCGAGCAGTACTTC
. | TRBJ2-1 | TRBD2 | 15 | TRBV5-1 | CASSQASGRASEQFF | TGCGCCAGCAGCCAAGCTAGCGGGAGGGCCAGCGAGCAGTTCTTC
. | TRBJ1-1 | . | 13 | TRBV30 | CAWSRVGGTEAFF | TGTGCCTGGAGTCGGGTGGGAGGGACTGAAGCTTTCTTT
. | TRBJ1-5 | TRBD1 | 14 | TRBV4-1 | CASSPGTVNQPQHF | TGCGCCAGCAGCCCCGGGACAGTCAATCAGCCCCAGCATTTT
. | TRBJ2-5 | TRBD2 | 14 | TRBV11-2 | CASSFLAGAETQYF | TGTGCCAGCAGCTTTCTAGCGGGAGCCGAGACCCAGTACTTC
once | TRBJ2-1 | . | 11 | TRBV9 | CASSPDNEQFF | TGTGCCAGCAGCCCTGACAATGAGCAGTTCTTC
. | TRBJ2-1 | . | 14 | TRBV5-1 | CASSLDRVGNEQFF | TGCGCCAGCAGCTTGGACAGGGTGGGGAATGAGCAGTTCTTC
once | TRBJ2-1 | TRBD2 | 16 | TRBV29-1 | CSVYLGLAGIYNEQFF | TGCAGCGTTTACCTAGGACTAGCGGGGATATACAATGAGCAGTTCTTC
. | TRBJ2-1 | TRBD2 | 18 | TRBV29-1 | CSVEGTSGSPSSYNEQFF | TGCAGCGTTGAGGGGACTAGCGGGAGCCCGAGCTCCTACAATGAGCAGTTCTTC
once | TRBJ2-7 | TRBD1 | 12 | TRBV6-5 | CASGQGNYEQYF | TGTGCCAGTGGACAGGGAAACTACGAGCAGTACTTC
. | TRBJ1-1 | . | 14 | TRBV28 | CASRPDLAVTEAFF | TGTGCCAGCAGACCCGATTTGGCAGTCACTGAAGCTTTCTTT
. | TRBJ1-1 | . | 17 | TRBV7-9 | CASSRGDTGRMNTEAFF | TGTGCCAGCAGCAGAGGAGACACGGGACGAATGAACACTGAAGCTTTCTTT
. | TRBJ2-1 | . | 13 | TRBV29-1 | CSVEGQTYNEQFF | TGCAGCGTTGAAGGGCAAACGTACAATGAGCAGTTCTTC
. | TRBJ2-1 | TRBD2 | 15 | TRBV6-4 | CASSDRAGEYNEQFF | TGTGCCAGCAGTGACCGGGCGGGGGAATACAATGAGCAGTTCTTC
. | TRBJ2-7 | TRBD2 | 15 | TRBV19 | CASSILAGVSYEQYF | TGTGCCAGTAGTATTCTAGCGGGAGTGTCCTACGAGCAGTACTTC
. | TRBJ1-5 | . | 18 | TRBV21-1 | CASSKNVPGTGSNQPQHF | TGTGCCAGCAGCAAGAATGTCCCGGGAACGGGTAGCAATCAGCCCCAGCATTTT
. | TRBJ2-7 | TRBD2 | 15 | TRBV28 | CASSSPLAGGGEQYF | TGTGCCAGCAGTTCCCCTCTAGCGGGAGGTGGCGAGCAGTACTTC
. | TRBJ2-3 | TRBD2 | 16 | TRBV6-1 | CASSEYAGGRADTQYF | TGTGCCAGCAGTGAATACGCGGGAGGGCGGGCAGATACGCAGTATTTT
. | TRBJ2-3 | . | 14 | TRBV9 | CASSDGQGTDTQYF | TGTGCCAGCAGTGATGGGCAGGGCACAGATACGCAGTATTTT
. | TRBJ1-1 | . | 11 | TRBV11-2 | CASSVGLKAFF | TGTGCCAGCAGCGTGGGCCTTAAAGCTTTCTTT
. | TRBJ2-1 | . | 12 | TRBV9 | CASSGVSFEQFF | TGTGCCAGCAGCGGCGTCAGCTTCGAGCAGTTCTTC
. | TRBJ1-1 | . | 15 | TRBV5-1 | CASSLVGGRNTEAFF | TGCGCCAGCAGCTTGGTTGGGGGCCGGAACACTGAAGCTTTCTTT
. | TRBJ1-2 | . | 12 | TRBV5-6 | CASSQGHYGYTF | TGTGCCAGCAGCCAGGGGCACTATGGCTACACCTTC
. | TRBJ2-7 | TRBD2 | 13 | TRBV7-8 | CASSLVVSGRVDF | TGTGCCAGCAGCTTAGTAGTGTCAGGGAGGGTTGACTTC
. | TRBJ2-7 | . | 15 | TRBV28 | CASSLAGSAPYEQYF | TGTGCCAGCAGTTTGGCCGGCAGCGCACCCTACGAGCAGTACTTC
. | TRBJ1-3 | . | 16 | TRBV4-1 | CASSPGAGANGNTIYF | TGCGCCAGCAGCCCTGGGGCAGGGGCGAATGGAAACACCATATATTTT
. | TRBJ2-1 | . | 12 | TRBV2 | CARTDYSSEQFF | TGTGCCAGAACGGACTATTCTAGTGAGCAGTTCTTC
. | TRBJ2-3 | . | 14 | TRBV6-5 | CATTVPGSTDTQYF | TGTGCCACCACCGTTCCGGGCAGCACAGATACGCAGTATTTT
. | TRBJ2-7 | . | 14 | TRBV7-2 | CASSGTGSSYEQYF | TGTGCCAGCAGCGGAACGGGGAGCTCCTACGAGCAGTACTTC
. | TRBJ2-4 | . | 17 | TRBV18 | CASSPPAKLIAKNIQYF | TGTGCCAGCTCACCACCTGCCAAGCTGATAGCCAAAAACATTCAGTACTTC
. | TRBJ2-6 | . | 18 | TRBV13 | CASSLTEGTEPGANVLTF | TGTGCCAGCAGCTTGACTGAAGGGACCGAACCTGGGGCCAACGTCCTGACTTTC
. | TRBJ2-4 | . | 14 | TRBV29-1 | CSVAGVEAKNIQYF | TGCAGCGTTGCGGGGGTGGAAGCCAAAAACATTCAGTACTTC
few | TRBJ2-5 | . | 17 | TRBV23-1 | CASSQVLSKRPQETQYF | TGCGCCAGCAGTCAAGTGTTGTCAAAACGCCCACAAGAGACCCAGTACTTC